This T cell receptor (beta chain) was captured by sequencing in a study of cytomegalovirus exposure and HLA in healthy donors. Germline V lookup: CDR1 MNHNS, CDR2 SASEGT. V lost 7 bases and J lost 6; bases outside the gene matches: 4. The CDR3 consists of 12 residues. This clone was observed once. As yet, its antigen is unknown. Broader study findings: TCR beta V- and J-gene trimming, according to a later analysis, was linked to a missense DCLRE1C variant. TCR beta sequences numbering roughly 16,000 were associated with HLA alleles at 0.05 false discovery rate in a later analysis. Most CMV-associated TCR beta chains were later found to appear HLA-restricted.

60 Vbeta and 13 Jbeta primers were used in PCR. Repertoires were generated with immunoSEQ multiplex PCR, while TCRdb's copy carries only in-frame clones and drops some. The sample holds some 120,000 clones; roughly 82% are singletons and the top ten take around 1.5%. Specimen: PBMCs. V gene TRBV6-1 combines with J gene TRBJ1-2; 8 bases map to TRBD1. The clonotype originates from a woman aged 18-29 years in good health and CMV-seronegative. CDR3 protein: CASMDRVDGYTF. Here the CDR3 DNA reads TGTGCCAGCATGGACAGGGTTGATGGCTACACCTTC.